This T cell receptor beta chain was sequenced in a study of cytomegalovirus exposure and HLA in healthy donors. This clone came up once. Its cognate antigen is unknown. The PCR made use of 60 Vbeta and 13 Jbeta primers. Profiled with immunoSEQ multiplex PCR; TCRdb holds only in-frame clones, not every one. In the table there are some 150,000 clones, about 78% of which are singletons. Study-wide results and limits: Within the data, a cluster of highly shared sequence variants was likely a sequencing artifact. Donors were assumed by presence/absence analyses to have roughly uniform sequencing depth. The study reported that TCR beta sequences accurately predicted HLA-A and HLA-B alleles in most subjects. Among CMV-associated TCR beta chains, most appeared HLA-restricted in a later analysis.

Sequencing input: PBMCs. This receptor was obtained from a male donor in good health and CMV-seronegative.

The DNA of the CDR3 is TGCGCCAGCAGCTTAATGCTAGCGGAGAGCTCCTACAATGAGCAGTTCTTC. It is translated as CASSLMLAESSYNEQFF. The V call is TRBV5-1, the J call TRBJ2-1; 7 nucleotides agree with TRBD2. Per germline, CDR1 SGHRS and CDR2 YFSETQ. This CDR3 has 17 amino acids. V was pared by 2 bases and J by 0 bases, with 8 bases of the junction left unmatched. Drawing the rest from reference TRBV5-1 and TRBJ2-1, the complete variable domain is KAGVTQTPRYLIKTRGQQVTLSCSPISGHRSVSWYQQTPGQGLQFLFEYFSETQRNKGNFPGRFSGRQFSNSRSEMNVSTLELGDSALYLCASSLMLAESSYNEQFFGPGTRLTVL.